This TCR beta chain stems from a study of T cell responses to AZD1222 COVID-19 vaccine. This CDR3 is 18 amino acids long. TCRdb keeps only in-frame clones here, not all; method: immunoSEQ multiplex PCR. Of approximately 140,000 clones in the sample, roughly nine tenths were seen once. This receptor was taken from an adult who received the AZD1222 COVID-19 vaccine. The sequencing used peripheral blood, collected 28 days after the second AZD1222 dose. The chain links TRBV21-1 to TRBJ1-6. TRBV21-1 is given as a pseudogene. The CDR3, as DNA: TGTGCCAGCAGCACCTCCGGACCCCTGAGCTCCTATAATTCACCCCTCCACTTT. Translation gives CASSTSGPLSSYNSPLHF.